Below, 18 T cell receptor beta chains from the same sample are listed, as sequenced in a study of shared clonotypes between healthy human individuals. Profiling relied on immunoSEQ multiplex PCR, and the TCRdb table lists in-frame clones only, not all of them. Here the sample spans 1.5 million to 2.5 million clones, approximately 95% being singletons. Naive-designated CD8 cells lacked CD45RO, were positively enriched for CCR7, and omitted terminally differentiated effector memory CD45RA+ cells. Sequencing was done on a sample of naive CD8+ T cells sorted from blood. These receptor sequences come from a young man in good health.

The rearrangement joins TRBV13 to TRBJ1-2; D may be TRBD1 (6 bases). This CDR3 contains 13 residues. Trimming stripped 3 bases from V and 4 bases from J, with 9 bases between. Germline V gene sequence: CDR1 PRHDT, CDR2 FYEKMQ (reference sequence). CDR3 region: CASSFGGGYGYTF. The CDR3, as DNA: TGTGCCAGCAGCTTTGGAGGGGGCTATGGCTACACCTTC.

V gene TRBV11-2 combines with J gene TRBJ2-7; 7 bases are a match to TRBD2. The CDR3 runs 15 residues. V trimming: 2 bases; J trimming: 5 bases; junction bases outside the gene matches: 9. The germline CDR1 and CDR2 sequences are SGHAT and FQNNGV. CDR3 region: CASSLSPRGVHEQYF. CDR3 DNA sequence: TGTGCCAGCAGCTTAAGCCCTCGGGGGGTCCACGAGCAGTACTTC.

This rearrangement joins TRBV4-1 to TRBJ1-5; D possibly corresponds to TRBD1 (6 bases). Germline CDR1 is MGHRA and CDR2 is YSYEKL. V was clipped by 5 bases and J by 3 bases, with 14 bases between them. CDR3 length equals 15 residues. The CDR3 DNA reads as TGCGCCAGCAGCACATACCAGGGGTCCAATCAGCCCCAGCATTTT. It yields the protein CASSTYQGSNQPQHF.

This clone was counted once. J is TRBJ2-7 and V is TRBV5-4; no clear D gene. Germline CDR1 SGHNT, CDR2 YYREEE (reference sequence). The CDR3 length is 13 residues. V was trimmed by 2 bases and J by 2 bases, leaving 8 bases between them. The CDR3 spells CASSFEVAYEQYF. CDR3 DNA sequence: TGTGCCAGCAGCTTCGAGGTGGCCTACGAGCAGTACTTC. Full variable domain (missing parts from reference TRBV5-4 and TRBJ2-7): ETGVTQSPTHLIKTRGQQVTLRCSSQSGHNTVSWYQQALGQGPQFIFQYYREEENGRGNFPPRFSGLQFPNYSSELNVNALELDDSALYLCASSFEVAYEQYFGPGTRLTVT.

The chain is built from TRBV5-6 and TRBJ2-1, with D possibly TRBD1 on 6 matching bases. Germline V gene sequence: CDR1 SGHDT, CDR2 YYEEEE. The CDR3 covers 14 residues. Trimming took off 3 bases at V and 2 bases at J, with 9 bases between the two ends. CDR3 region: CASSSGQTYNEQFF. CDR3 sequence (DNA): TGTGCCAGCAGCTCCGGACAGACCTACAATGAGCAGTTCTTC.

The V and J genes are TRBV5-1 and TRBJ2-3; the match to TRBD2 covers 7 bases. Germline loops: CDR1 SGHRS, CDR2 YFSETQ. V gave up 3 bases and J gave up 6 bases; unmatched junction bases: 10. This CDR3 is 15 amino acids long. CDR3 DNA sequence: TGCGCCAGCAGCTATTCGACTAGCAGGGAGGATACGCAGTATTTT. Translating gives CASSYSTSREDTQYF.

The V call is TRBV19, the J call TRBJ1-2; 7 bases agree with TRBD1. There are 14 residues in the CDR3. Trimming took 6 bases from V and 6 from J; bases not matched to a gene: 10. Per germline, CDR1 LNHDA and CDR2 SQIVND (reference sequence). The CDR3 reads CASSPWTGYNGYTF. The CDR3 DNA is TGTGCCAGTAGCCCCTGGACAGGTTATAATGGCTACACCTTC.

The chain employs TRBV7-9 and TRBJ2-1; D is undetermined. Germline V gives CDR1 SEHNR, CDR2 FQNEAQ (reference sequence). This CDR3 spans 15 amino acids. V lost 7 bases, J lost 9 bases, and 22 bases lay in between. CDR3 in DNA: TGTGCCAGCACCCCCCCCGATATAGATCCCCCTGAGCAGTTCTTC. Translated, it gives CASTPPDIDPPEQFF. Using reference TRBV7-9 and TRBJ2-1 for the parts outside the CDR3, the full variable domain is DTGVSQNPRHKITKRGQNVTFRCDPISEHNRLYWYRQTLGQGPEFLTYFQNEAQLEKSRLLSDRFSAERPKGSFSTLEIQRTEQGDSAMYLCASTPPDIDPPEQFFGPGTRLTVL.

The chain links TRBV7-2 to TRBJ2-1; D not resolved. The germline CDR1 and CDR2 sequences are SGHTA and FQGNSA. The CDR3 contains 15 residues. The germline V and J ends were trimmed by 0 bases and 7 bases, with 13 bases remaining between them. For the CDR3, the DNA is TGTGCCAGCAGCTTAGCAGCCGATTACTTGAATGAGCAGTTCTTC. Encoded protein: CASSLAADYLNEQFF. Supplemented by reference TRBV7-2 and TRBJ2-1, the full variable domain reads GAGVSQSPSNKVTEKGKDVELRCDPISGHTALYWYRQSLGQGLEFLIYFQGNSAPDKSGLPSDRFSAERTGGSVSTLTIQRTQQEDSAVYLCASSLAADYLNEQFFGPGTRLTVL.

The V call is TRBV2, the J call TRBJ1-2; D gene uncertain. Germline CDR1 SNHLY, CDR2 FYNNEI. Trimming shortened V by 7 bases and J by 4 bases, and 16 bases separated the two germline ends. The CDR3 length is 14 residues. For the CDR3, the DNA is TGTGCCAGCAACCCTGAGGACTGGTTCTATGGCTACACCTTC. It specifies CASNPEDWFYGYTF. Variable domain in full (rest from reference TRBV2 and TRBJ1-2): EPEVTQTPSHQVTQMGQEVILRCVPISNHLYFYWYRQILGQKVEFLVSFYNNEISEKSEIFDDQFSVERPDGSNFTLKIRSTKLEDSAMYFCASNPEDWFYGYTFGSGTRLTVV.

Note on this clone: This same CDR3 is encoded by further DNA sequences in the sample. J is TRBJ2-7 and V is TRBV28; D may be TRBD2 (5 bases). V dropped 5 bases and J dropped 4 bases, with 9 bases sitting between them. The CDR3 spans 12 residues. CDR1 and CDR2 from the germline V gene are MDHEN and SYDVKM. In DNA, the CDR3 is TGTGCCAGCAGTCCTCCGGGGTACGAGCAGTACTTC. As protein: CASSPPGYEQYF.

The chain couples TRBV7-3 to TRBJ2-3; D possibly corresponds to TRBD1 (5 bases). Trimming removed 2 bases from V and 2 bases from J, with 11 bases in between. In germline, CDR1 is SGHTA, CDR2 FQGTGA. The CDR3 has 15 amino acids. The CDR3 nucleotides read TGTGCCAGCAGCTTAGGGGCCCAGTCCACAGATACGCAGTATTTT. Translation gives CASSLGAQSTDTQYF.

This clone was seen only once. The chain joins TRBV30 to TRBJ2-1, with 7 bases identical to TRBD2. In germline, CDR1 is GTSNPN, CDR2 SVGIG (reference sequence). The V and J ends lost 3 bases and 8 bases, in that order; junction bases with no gene match: 7. The CDR3 contains 13 residues. The CDR3 protein is CAWRGRESHEQFF. Here the CDR3 DNA reads TGTGCCTGGAGAGGGCGGGAGAGCCATGAGCAGTTCTTC.

With regard to this clone: The sample contains more than one DNA sequence encoding this CDR3. The rearrangement joins TRBV9 to TRBJ2-7, with D perhaps TRBD2 (6 bases). This CDR3 has 15 amino acids. Germline CDR1 is SGDLS and CDR2 is YYNGEE. Trimming removed 0 bases at V and 0 bases at J, with 10 bases between. DNA for the CDR3: TGTGCCAGCAGCGTAGGGGTGGGAGGCTCCTACGAGCAGTACTTC. As protein: CASSVGVGGSYEQYF.

In its sample, this clone was seen once. The chain carries TRBV5-1 and TRBJ2-7; 8 nucleotides agree with TRBD1. The trim removed 5 bases at V and 0 bases at J, leaving 4 bases unmatched. This CDR3 region has 14 residues. The germline V gene has CDR1 SGHRS and CDR2 YFSETQ. As DNA, the CDR3 is TGCGCCAGCAGTCCGGGACAGGTCTCCTACGAGCAGTACTTC. This codes for CASSPGQVSYEQYF.

V and J are TRBV6-1 and TRBJ2-5; TRBD2 matches 14 bases. The CDR3 contains 15 residues. V lost 5 bases, J lost 5 bases, and 4 bases stayed unmatched. Germline V lookup: CDR1 MNHNS, CDR2 SASEGT. CDR3 nucleotide sequence: TGTGCCAGCAGTATGACTAGCGGGGGGGTTGAGACCCAGTACTTC. Its translation is CASSMTSGGVETQYF.

The V and J genes are TRBV6-1 and TRBJ1-2; D remains unclear. The CDR3 is 17 residues long. Germline V CDR1 and CDR2: MNHNS, SASEGT. Trimming cost V 1 base and J 0 bases, with 15 bases left between them. The CDR3 bases are TGTGCCAGCAGTGAAGGACCCCGGGCGGCTTCTAACTATGGCTACACCTTC. Translating it yields CASSEGPRAASNYGYTF.

The chain has TRBV5-4 and TRBJ2-5; D gene unclear. V lost 0 bases, J lost 1 base, and 7 bases lay in between. CDR1 is SGHNT and CDR2 is YYREEE in the germline V gene (reference sequence). This CDR3 comprises 14 residues. The CDR3 DNA reads as TGTGCCAGCAGCTTGGGTCAGAGCCAAGAGACCCAGTACTTC. Encoded protein: CASSLGQSQETQYF.